The clone carrying this T cell receptor beta chain appeared many times. Its specificity is not known. This record belongs to a study of human T cells and chemical hapten exposure. Findings and caveats of the study: Once DPC sensitization occurred, TCRs above 1 in 1000 frequency showed no change. Expanded TCRs made up significantly more big CDR3 similarity clusters than controls did.

The CDR3 runs to 15 residues. CDR1 MNHEY and CDR2 SVGEGT come from the germline V gene. V dropped 6 bases and J dropped 1; count of bases not matched to a gene: 5. In TCRdb, the RACE reads were re-called with MiXCR into one record per CDR3 protein. The sample includes 370,000 or so distinct CDR3 sequences, more than 4.5% of them seen just once. The time point denotes: patch test 1, 2 weeks after DPC sensitization. Treatment of the sample: therapeutic diphenylcyclopropenone sensitization with weekly scalp DPC. In every case, blood was obtained before the patch test was applied. Unfractionated whole blood served as the source for total RNA extraction.

This sample comprised whole blood, obtained in connection with sensitization to the hapten diphenylcyclopropenone (DPC). J is TRBJ1-5 and V is TRBV6-2 or TRBV6-3; 8 bases align to TRBD1. The receptor was derived from a woman aged 45-59 years with alopecia areata. Some clones in this sample may be carry-over from other donors' samples. The DNA of the CDR3 is TGTGCCAGCAGGGACAGGGAAAGAAGCAATCAGCCCCAGCATTTT. This encodes CASRDRERSNQPQHF.